The 15 T cell receptor beta chains below were found in one sample sequenced in a study of blood T cell repertoires in COVID-19. Produced via immunoSEQ multiplex PCR; TCRdb's table is partial and in-frame only. This table has some 27,000 clones, roughly 76% appearing once. Sequenced sample: peripheral blood. The receptors stem from a man between 65 and 79 years old with acute or convalescent COVID-19.

Only one count was recorded for this clone. This chain uses TRBV5-1 with TRBJ1-2, with 7 bases identical to TRBD1. This CDR3 contains 14 residues. Trimming took 0 bases from V and 11 from J; bases not matched to a gene: 10. Germline values: CDR1 SGHRS, CDR2 YFSETQ. The DNA for the CDR3 is TGCGCCAGCAGCTTGGCGCTACAGGGGACGGGTTACACCTTC. This codes for CASSLALQGTGYTF.

This clone was recorded many times. V is TRBV3-1 (or the pseudogene TRBV3-2) and J is TRBJ1-1; TRBD1 matches at 9 bases. This CDR3 spans 16 amino acids. Germline lookup yields CDR1 LGHDT and CDR2 YNNKEL (reference sequence). V gave up 4 bases and J gave up 0 bases; unmatched junction bases: 6. CDR3 protein: CASSRDRAILNTEAFF. The CDR3 DNA is TGTGCCAGCAGCCGGGACAGGGCAATATTGAACACTGAAGCTTTCTTT.

This clone has just one count. The CDR3 DNA reads TGTGCCAGCTCACCCGCTTGGGAAGGGACTAGCGGGAGATACGAGCAGTACTTC. Protein sequence: CASSPAWEGTSGRYEQYF. This chain joins TRBV18 and TRBJ2-7; 14 nucleotides match TRBD2. The J segment lost 4 bases and the V segment lost 3 bases, leaving 11 bases of the junction unmatched. The CDR3 runs 18 residues. Per germline, CDR1 KGHSH and CDR2 LQKENI.

The chain carries TRBV4-2 and TRBJ2-7, with 12 bases matching TRBD2. Germline trimming cut 4 bases from V and 4 bases from J; bases unmatched to any gene: 8. Germline CDR1 and CDR2: LGHNA and YNFKEQ. The CDR3 consists of 16 residues. In DNA form, the CDR3 reads TGTGCCAGCAGCCTCGGAGGGACTAGCGGGCCTTACGAGCAGTACTTC. As protein: CASSLGGTSGPYEQYF.

The chain has TRBV9 and TRBJ2-1; 10 positions match TRBD1. Trimming cost V 1 base and J 8 bases; bases outside gene matches: 12. CDR3 size: 17 residues. In germline, CDR1 is SGDLS, CDR2 YYNGEE. The CDR3: CASSVSPGQGFRDEQFF. CDR3 bases: TGTGCCAGCAGCGTAAGTCCGGGACAGGGGTTCAGGGATGAGCAGTTCTTC.

This chain links TRBV21-1 with TRBJ1-1. TRBV21-1 is a listed pseudogene. CDR3 length: 12 amino acids. In nucleotides, the CDR3 is TGTGCCAGTTTAATCCTGATGCGTGGAGCTTTCTTT. It specifies CASLILMRGAFF.

The chain is built from TRBV24-1 and TRBJ2-5; TRBD2 is a possible D gene (6 bases). CDR1 and CDR2 (germline): KGHDR, SFDVKD. Between the trimmed V and J ends, which lost 3 bases and 4 bases, there was a span of 17 bases. This CDR3 has 16 residues. DNA for the CDR3: TGTGCCACCAGTGATCCGGCCCTGGGGAGGAGAGAGACCCAGTACTTC. Translating gives CATSDPALGRRETQYF.

The V and J genes are TRBV3-1 (or the pseudogene TRBV3-2) and TRBJ2-2, with TRBD2 as a possible D gene (5 bases). There are 15 residues in the CDR3. V lost 0 bases to trimming and J lost 6 bases, with 11 bases between them. Germline CDR1 and CDR2: LGHDT and YNNKEL (reference sequence). CDR3 residues: CASSQDLSGSGELFF. CDR3 bases: TGTGCCAGCAGCCAAGATCTTTCGGGGTCCGGGGAGCTGTTTTTT.

The rearrangement joins TRBV27 to TRBJ1-3; D call uncertain. V was shortened by 6 bases and J by 4 bases, with 10 bases between the two germline ends. This CDR3 is 13 amino acids long. Looked up from germline, CDR1 is MNHEY and CDR2 is SMNVEV (reference sequence). The CDR3 here is CASSDIGGNTIYF. Here the CDR3 DNA reads TGTGCCAGCAGCGACATAGGAGGAAACACCATATATTTT.

V usage is TRBV27 and J usage is TRBJ2-4, with D perhaps TRBD1 (7 bases). The V gene's germline CDR1 is MNHEY and CDR2 SMNVEV (reference sequence). The CDR3 contains 14 residues. Trimming shortened V by 2 bases and J by 8 bases, and 13 bases separated the two germline ends. In DNA form, the CDR3 reads TGTGCCAGCAGTTTAAGACAGGGAGGCGACATTCAGTACTTC. This sequence encodes CASSLRQGGDIQYF.

The chain uses TRBV6-1 and TRBJ2-7; 9 bases are shared with TRBD1. The CDR3 covers 16 residues. Unmatched junction bases numbered 8, after V lost 1 base and J lost 4 bases. From germline, CDR1 is MNHNS and CDR2 SASEGT. DNA of the CDR3: TGTGCCAGCAGTGAAGAATCGGGACAGGGTGGATACGAGCAGTACTTC. Translating it yields CASSEESGQGGYEQYF.

In this sample, this clone turned up once. The chain carries TRBV12-3 or TRBV12-4 and TRBJ1-1; D uncertain. Trimming took off 6 bases at V and 2 bases at J, with 10 bases between the two ends. The CDR3 runs to 13 residues. CDR3 nucleotides: TGTGCCAGCAGGGTCCCAGGAAACACTGAAGCTTTCTTT. It encodes CASRVPGNTEAFF.

This clone was detected a few times. The chain couples TRBV30 to TRBJ1-6; no reliable D call. The V gene lost 3 bases and the J gene lost 0 bases, with 6 bases spanning the gap. CDR1 is GTSNPN, CDR2 SVGIG, per germline (reference sequence). The CDR3 sequence is 14 residues long. The CDR3 region is CAWSRDSYNSPLHF. The CDR3 coding sequence is TGTGCCTGGAGCCGGGACTCCTATAATTCACCCCTCCACTTT.

The chain carries TRBV2 and TRBJ2-3; TRBD2 agrees at 7 bases. V lost 6 bases and J lost 6; bases outside the gene matches: 12. Germline CDR1 and CDR2: SNHLY and FYNNEI. The CDR3 length is 15 residues. The CDR3 DNA reads as TGTGCCAGCAGCCTCCTAGGGGAGGGACCCGATACGCAGTATTTT. Translation: CASSLLGEGPDTQYF.

The chain combines TRBV27 with TRBJ1-4, with a tentative D call TRBD1 (5 bases). Trimming left V 7 bases short and J 0 bases short, with 12 bases between. Germline CDR1 is MNHEY and CDR2 is SMNVEV (reference sequence). This CDR3 region has 15 residues. CDR3 protein: CASKPGGATNEKLFF. The DNA of the CDR3 is TGTGCCAGCAAGCCCGGGGGGGCAACTAATGAAAAACTGTTTTTT. Full variable domain (missing parts from reference TRBV27 and TRBJ1-4): EAQVTQNPRYLITVTGKKLTVTCSQNMNHEYMSWYRQDPGLGLRQIYYSMNVEVTDKGDVPEGYKVSRKEKRNFPLILESPSPNQTSLYFCASKPGGATNEKLFFGSGTQLSVL.